This T cell receptor beta chain was profiled in a study of shared clonotypes between healthy human individuals. The CDR3 length is 16 residues. The V gene end was trimmed by 5 bases and the J gene end by 4 bases; junction bases not matched to a gene: 11. Germline assignment: CDR1 SEHNR and CDR2 FQNEAQ (reference sequence). Study observations and caveats: Clonotype sharing across a handful of donors was observed for about 5.2% of naive CD4 clonotypes.

A remark on this clone: Its target is not known.

TCRdb's copy holds only in-frame clones and misses some; the assay was immunoSEQ multiplex PCR. The repertoire holds about 2.4 million clones, with approximately 94% as singletons. Sequencing was performed on naive CD4+ T cells from PBMCs. Sample subset: CD45RA+ positively selected. This clonotype originated in a young man in good health. Some clones in this sample may be carry-over from other donors' samples. The gene calls are TRBV7-9 and TRBJ2-3; 8 bases agree with TRBD2. This CDR3 is CASSPSGGRRPDTQYF. The DNA of the CDR3 is TGTGCCAGCAGCCCCTCCGGCGGGAGGAGGCCAGATACGCAGTATTTT.